This T cell receptor (beta chain) is from a study of blood T cell repertoires in COVID-19. About the study: Donors in the United States, Italy and Spain gave samples during acute or convalescent COVID-19. From T cells, B-cell-depleted T cells, or PBMCs came the material, which was cDNA or gDNA.

Original analysis: The assay estimated nucleated cells by amplifying reference gene primers. TCRdb's table, derived via immunoSEQ multiplex PCR, lists solely in-frame clones and lacks some. The DNA gave D and trimming, while V, J and clone size come from that table. The sample includes some 100,000 clones, almost 80% of them seen just once. Many counts were recorded for this clone. CDR1 and CDR2 from the germline V gene are LNHDA and SQIVND (reference sequence). This CDR3 has 14 amino acids. Germline trimming cut 3 bases from V and 1 base from J; bases unmatched to any gene: 3. The rearrangement links TRBV19 to TRBJ2-7, with TRBD1 matching over 7 bases. The source is a human donor in a cohort sampled during active COVID-19. The sequenced sample consisted of peripheral blood. For the CDR3, the DNA is TGTGCCAGTAGTATCCGGGACAGTTCCTACGAGCAGTACTTC. It translates to CASSIRDSSYEQYF.